This T cell receptor (beta chain) was recorded in a study of beta chain features in type 1 diabetes. Reverse transcribing all isolated RNA meant expressed TCRB transcripts were sequenced. TCRdb's copy holds only in-frame clones and misses some; the assay was immunoSEQ multiplex PCR. The sample has about 240,000 clones, about 15% seen once. Per the germline V gene, CDR1 is LNHDA and CDR2 is SQIVND (reference sequence). Trimming pared 3 bases from V and 4 bases from J, leaving 12 bases between. The CDR3 is 14 amino acids. Regarding the study as a whole: Moderate yet significant TCRB CDR3 shortening was seen in Type 1 diabetes patients in all four CD4+ subsets.

This clone was seen a handful of times. Antigen: not known. V is TRBV19 and J is TRBJ1-1, with D tentatively TRBD1 (6 bases). This receptor was taken from a man aged 25 to 45 with type 1 diabetes. Sequencing was done on a sample of naive CD4+ T cells from blood. In DNA form, the CDR3 reads TGTGCCAGTAGTATCCACAGGGAGGGCACTGAAGCTTTCTTT. Protein: CASSIHREGTEAFF.